In this sample, the clone carrying this T cell receptor (beta chain) turned up many times. Antigen specificity is unknown. Each CDR3 protein is one row after TCRdb ran MiXCR on the 5' RACE reads. The table records roughly 170,000 distinct CDR3 sequences, approximately 6.2% of them present only once. The sample originates from a study of T cells after yellow fever vaccination. Study results and caveats: Within FACS-sorted repertoires, abundant clonotypes contaminating from the bulk population could be present.

Trimming pared 1 base from V and 4 bases from J, leaving 9 bases between. Germline CDR1 SGHRS, CDR2 YFSETQ. The CDR3 spans 14 residues. This chain joins TRBV5-1 and TRBJ2-1; no firm D call. Sequenced here: CD4+ T cells sorted from PBMCs, sampled on the day of the first yellow fever vaccination. This TCR came from a man between 18 and 29 years old who received the YFV17D yellow fever vaccine. Here the CDR3 reads CASSLRPPYNEQFF. CDR3 nucleotides: TGCGCCAGCAGCTTGAGGCCGCCGTACAATGAGCAGTTCTTC.